What follows are 18 T cell receptor beta chains derived from one specimen sequenced in a study of regulatory T cells in long-lasting Graves disease. The time point: newly diagnosed GD, antithyroid drugs for less than 3 months. PBMC-extracted RNA yielded the TCR library. Relying on iRepertoire HTBI primers and Arm-PCR of CDR3 regions, the team built TCR beta libraries. In TCRdb, the multiplex PCR reads were re-called with MiXCR into one record per CDR3 protein. The sample lists about 460,000 distinct CDR3 sequences, less than 15% occurring once. These records were also assigned to another study, of T cells in Graves' hyperthyroidism and ophthalmopathy.

The sample was peripheral blood mononuclear cells (PBMCs), taken at new diagnosis, from a patient treated with antithyroid drugs. These receptors were collected from a woman aged 45-59 years with Graves disease.

This clonotype has ten or more counts. The genes are TRBV5-1 and TRBJ1-1; no reliable D call. This CDR3 comprises 11 residues. Deletions cut 0 bases from V and 10 bases from J, with 7 bases between. Per germline, CDR1 SGHRS and CDR2 YFSETQ. This chain's CDR3 is CASSLEGPAFF. CDR3 coding DNA: TGCGCCAGCAGCTTGGAAGGTCCAGCTTTCTTT.

There are a few counts of this clonotype. V is TRBV27 and J is TRBJ2-2; D might be TRBD2 (6 bases). V was trimmed by 1 base and J by 1 base, leaving 10 bases between them. This CDR3 spans 16 amino acids. The germline gives CDR1 MNHEY, CDR2 SMNVEV (reference sequence). The CDR3 here is CASSLWGGMNTGELFF. The CDR3 DNA follows: TGTGCCAGCAGTTTATGGGGCGGGATGAACACCGGGGAGCTGTTTTTT.

This chain uses TRBV9 with TRBJ2-1, with TRBD1 matching 10 bases. This CDR3 comprises 15 residues. The V segment lost 2 bases and the J segment 4 bases; nucleotides outside the gene matches: 3. CDR1 and CDR2 (germline): SGDLS, YYNGEE. In nucleotides, the CDR3 is TGTGCCAGCAGCGTCGGACAGGGGGGATACAATGAGCAGTTCTTC. Protein product: CASSVGQGGYNEQFF.

This clonotype was seen ten or more times. This chain joins TRBV5-5 and TRBJ2-2; D may be TRBD2 (6 bases). The CDR3 totals 15 residues. Germline V gene sequence: CDR1 SGHKS, CDR2 YYEKEE (reference sequence). Trimming removed 0 bases at V and 7 bases at J, with 13 bases between. DNA of the CDR3: TGTGCCAGCAGCTTGGTGCAGGAGGGGAACGGGGAGCTGTTTTTT. As protein: CASSLVQEGNGELFF.

The chain has TRBV7-2 and TRBJ1-1, with a possible D match to TRBD1 (5 bases). Deletions cut 0 bases from V and 4 bases from J, with 15 bases between. Germline V gene lookup returns CDR1 SGHTA and CDR2 FQGNSA. The CDR3 is 16 amino acids. CDR3 amino acids: CASSLAGGPLSTEAFF. The DNA of the CDR3 is TGTGCCAGCAGCTTAGCGGGGGGACCTTTGAGCACTGAAGCTTTCTTT.

This clonotype has just a few counts. The gene calls are TRBV6-1 and TRBJ1-3; unclear D gene. The CDR3 consists of 15 residues. Per the germline V gene, CDR1 is MNHNS and CDR2 is SASEGT. V lost 7 bases, J lost 0 bases, and 13 bases lay in between. This chain's CDR3 is CASNVGADSGNTIYF. The CDR3 nucleotides are TGTGCCAGCAATGTAGGCGCAGACTCTGGAAACACCATATATTTT.

This clonotype was recorded at least ten times. The V and J genes are TRBV11-2 and TRBJ2-5, with a possible D match to TRBD2 (5 bases). The DNA end is more similar to TRBJ2-1, so the J call may be wrong. Germline assignment: CDR1 SGHAT and CDR2 FQNNGV. CDR3 length: 15 residues. In DNA form, the CDR3 reads TGTGCCAGCAGCCCGGGGTGGGAGTGGGGCAATGAGCAGTTCTTC. Translated: CASSPGWEWGNEQFF.

The chain is built from TRBV7-8 and TRBJ2-3; a weak D match, TRBD2 (7 bases). Trimming removed 5 bases from V and 3 bases from J, with 18 bases in between. CDR1 SGHVS and CDR2 FQNEAQ come from the germline V gene. The CDR3 contains 16 residues. Written as DNA, the CDR3 is TGTGCCAGCAGCCGGCTGAGGGGGGGCCCGACAGATACGCAGTATTTT. It yields the protein CASSRLRGGPTDTQYF.

This clonotype was seen more than once but under ten times. The rearrangement joins TRBV6-2 or TRBV6-3 to TRBJ2-7; perhaps D is TRBD1 or TRBD2 (5 bases each). CDR3 size: 16 residues. The germline V gene encodes CDR1 MNHEY and CDR2 SVGEGT. Trimming took 2 bases from V and 3 from J, leaving 17 bases between them. The CDR3 DNA sequence: TGTGCCAGCAGTTACCCGGCCGGGACGGTAGTCTACGAGCAGTACTTC. Translated: CASSYPAGTVVYEQYF.

This clonotype was recorded many times. The chain employs TRBV7-8 and TRBJ2-7, with 14 bases identical to TRBD2. CDR1 and CDR2 (germline): SGHVS, FQNEAQ. The CDR3 consists of 19 residues. V gave up 1 base and J gave up 2 bases; unmatched junction bases: 10. CDR3 DNA sequence: TGTGCCAGCAGCTTAGTGGGGGCGACTAGCGGGAGGGCCCCCTACGAGCAGTACTTC. This sequence encodes CASSLVGATSGRAPYEQYF.

Comment on this clonotype: This likely reflects a read error, since a far larger clone is one base away. This sequence joins TRBV7-8 and TRBJ2-1; D not certain. There are 13 residues in the CDR3. The V end was cut by 1 base, the J end by 10 bases, with 11 bases between. The germline gives CDR1 SGHVS, CDR2 FQNEAQ. The CDR3 nucleotides are TGTGCCAGCAGCTTAGAGGTTTACTACGAGCAGTTCTTC. Translating gives CASSLEVYYEQFF.

The chain links TRBV4-1 to TRBJ2-7, with D perhaps TRBD2 (5 bases). This CDR3 is 17 amino acids long. Germline CDR1 MGHRA, CDR2 YSYEKL. Trimming cost V 0 bases and J 2 bases, with 17 bases left between them. The CDR3 loop is CASSQDQASSRTYEQYF. CDR3 coding DNA: TGCGCCAGCAGCCAAGATCAGGCTAGCAGCAGGACCTACGAGCAGTACTTC.

This chain links TRBV19 with TRBJ1-5, with 9 nucleotides matching TRBD1. The CDR3 is 14 residues long. Trimming took 9 bases from V and 4 from J; bases not matched to a gene: 7. Germline CDR1 is LNHDA and CDR2 is SQIVND (reference sequence). In DNA, the CDR3 is TGTGCCAGCGAACAGGGGGCTTGGAATCAGCCCCAGCATTTT. Translating it yields CASEQGAWNQPQHF.

Many counts were recorded for this clonotype. V and J are TRBV12-3 or TRBV12-4 and TRBJ2-4, with 7 positions matching TRBD1. The ends lost 0 bases at V and 16 bases at J; junction bases unmatched: 6. The CDR3 consists of 12 residues. Written as DNA, the CDR3 is TGTGCCAGCAGTTTAGCCCCCGGGACAGAATACTTC. It yields the protein CASSLAPGTEYF.

This clonotype was seen a few times. J is TRBJ1-5 and V is TRBV20-1; perhaps TRBD1 as D (5 bases). CDR1 DFQATT and CDR2 SNEGSKA come from the germline V gene (reference sequence). The CDR3 covers 13 residues. Trimming shortened V by 5 bases and J by 7 bases, and 15 bases separated the two germline ends. CDR3 bases: TGCAGTGCTTCACCACAGGTGGGCCAGCCCCAGCATTTT. This codes for CSASPQVGQPQHF.

This clonotype was seen ten or more times. The gene calls are TRBV30 and TRBJ1-2; 10 bases map to TRBD1. Germline loops: CDR1 GTSNPN, CDR2 SVGIG (reference sequence). V gave up 4 bases and J gave up 7 bases; unmatched junction bases: 12. CDR3 length equals 15 residues. CDR3 in DNA: TGTGCCTGGATGGACGCATTTCGGACAGGGGGTGGCTACACCTTC. Protein product: CAWMDAFRTGGGYTF.

This clonotype was seen a few times. V usage is TRBV5-1 and J usage is TRBJ1-3, with TRBD1 matching over 7 bases. This CDR3 spans 15 amino acids. The V gene's germline CDR1 is SGHRS and CDR2 YFSETQ. With 4 bases clipped from V and 4 bases from J, the junction kept 8 bases outside the gene matches. CDR3 in DNA: TGCGCCAGCAGCCCGGAGACAGGGTTCGGAAACACCATATATTTT. Translating gives CASSPETGFGNTIYF.

This clonotype has at least ten counts. V and J are TRBV2 and TRBJ1-1; 7 nucleotides line up with TRBD1. Trimming at V came to 5 bases and at J to 11 bases, leaving 5 bases not matched to a gene. The CDR3 sequence is 11 residues long. The germline V gene has CDR1 SNHLY and CDR2 FYNNEI. CDR3 bases: TGTGCCAGCAGTACACCAGGGGGGGCTTTCTTT. This translates into CASSTPGGAFF.